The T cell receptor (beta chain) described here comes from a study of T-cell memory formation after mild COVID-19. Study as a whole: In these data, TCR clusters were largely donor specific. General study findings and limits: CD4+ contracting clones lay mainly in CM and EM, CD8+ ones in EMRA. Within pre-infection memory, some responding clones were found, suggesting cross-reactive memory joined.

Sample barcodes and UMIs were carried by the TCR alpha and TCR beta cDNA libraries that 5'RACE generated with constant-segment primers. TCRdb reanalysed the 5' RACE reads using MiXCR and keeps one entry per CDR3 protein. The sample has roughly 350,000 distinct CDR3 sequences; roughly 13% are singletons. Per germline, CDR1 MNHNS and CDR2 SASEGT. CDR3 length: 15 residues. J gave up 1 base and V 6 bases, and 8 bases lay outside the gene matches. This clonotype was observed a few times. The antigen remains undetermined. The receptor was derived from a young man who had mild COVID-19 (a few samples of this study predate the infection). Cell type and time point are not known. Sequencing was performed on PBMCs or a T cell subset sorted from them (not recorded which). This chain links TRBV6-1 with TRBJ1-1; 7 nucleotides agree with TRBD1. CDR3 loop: CASRAWDSRNTEAFF. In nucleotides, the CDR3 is TGTGCCAGCAGGGCGTGGGACAGCAGGAACACTGAAGCTTTCTTT.